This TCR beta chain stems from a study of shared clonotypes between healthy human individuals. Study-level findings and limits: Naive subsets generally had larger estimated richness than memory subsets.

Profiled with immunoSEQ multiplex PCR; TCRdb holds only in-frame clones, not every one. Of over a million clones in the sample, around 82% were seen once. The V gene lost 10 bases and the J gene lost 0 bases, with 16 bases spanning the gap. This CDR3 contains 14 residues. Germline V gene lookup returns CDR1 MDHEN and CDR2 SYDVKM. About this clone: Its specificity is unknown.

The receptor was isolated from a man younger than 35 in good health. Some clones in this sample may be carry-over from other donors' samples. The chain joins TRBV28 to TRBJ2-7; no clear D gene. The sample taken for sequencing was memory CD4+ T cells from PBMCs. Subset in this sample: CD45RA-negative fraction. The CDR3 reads CATYQGLSSYEQYF. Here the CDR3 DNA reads TGTGCCACCTATCAAGGGCTAAGCTCCTACGAGCAGTACTTC.